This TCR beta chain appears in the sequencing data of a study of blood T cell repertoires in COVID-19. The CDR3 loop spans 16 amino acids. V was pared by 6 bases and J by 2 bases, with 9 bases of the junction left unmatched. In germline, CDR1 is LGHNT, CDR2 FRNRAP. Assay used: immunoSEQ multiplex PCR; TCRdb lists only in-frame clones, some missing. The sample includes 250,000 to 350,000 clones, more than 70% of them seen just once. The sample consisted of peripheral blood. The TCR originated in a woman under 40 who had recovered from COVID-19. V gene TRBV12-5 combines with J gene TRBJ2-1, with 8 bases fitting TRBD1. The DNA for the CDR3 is TGTGCTAGTGGCTTGAACCCAGGGGGCACCTACAATGAGCAGTTCTTC. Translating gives CASGLNPGGTYNEQFF.